What follows describes a single T cell receptor beta chain. This entry comes from a study of blood T cell repertoires in COVID-19. Overall study context: Collection of acute and convalescent COVID-19 samples took place in the United States, Italy and Spain. From T cells, B-cell-depleted T cells, or PBMCs came the material, which was cDNA or gDNA.

In the authors' methods: Reference gene primer amplification in the assay estimated nucleated cell counts. Profiling relied on immunoSEQ multiplex PCR, and the TCRdb table lists in-frame clones only, not all of them. The DNA was the basis for D and trimming; V, J and clone size are from that table. The table lists approximately 92,000 clones, about four fifths of them singletons. The ends were cut back, 5 bases at V and 6 bases at J, with 10 bases in the middle. Germline lookup yields CDR1 SGHNT and CDR2 YYREEE (reference sequence). This CDR3 has 12 amino acids. The sequenced sample consisted of peripheral blood. The source of this sequence is a man aged 80 or over with acute or convalescent COVID-19. This chain connects TRBV5-4 to TRBJ2-3; TRBD1 might be the D (6 bases). The CDR3: CASSGQRDTQYF. The CDR3 nucleotides are TGTGCCAGCAGTGGACAGAGGGATACGCAGTATTTT.